This is a list of T cell receptor beta chains from one sample in a study of blood T cell repertoires in COVID-19. Generated by immunoSEQ multiplex PCR, the TCRdb table keeps only in-frame clones and is missing some. The sample yields 40,000 to 55,000 clones, 86% seen once. Source material: peripheral blood. The receptor set was obtained from a human donor in a cohort sampled during active COVID-19. CDR3s include the opening cysteine and the closing phenylalanine or tryptophan. A D gene is named only where the DNA matches it firmly.

. TRBV25-1 CASSELGGRTNEKLFF
TRBD1 TRBV7-9 CASSSPTAGTGNEKLFF
. TRBV19 CASKWGPDSYEQYF
TRBD1 TRBV4-1 CASSQAPFRGSTEAFF
. TRBV5-1 CASSLAQGLNTEAFF
TRBD2 TRBV7-2 CASSLAPSGGVYEQYF
TRBD1 TRBV19 CASSTLLQGLNTEAFF
TRBD1 TRBV2 CASRTTGVVGNTIYF
TRBD2 TRBV9 CASSAPGGENEQFF
. TRBV25-1 CASSERTEGTEAFF
. TRBV18 CASSLAETYEQYF
. TRBV6-5 CASSYLPRGYEQYF
. TRBV5-1 CASSLAPSPTRQAHQETQYF
TRBD2 TRBV24-1 CATSDRRGGGYNEQFF
. TRBV7-2 CASSYQGLEQFF
TRBD1 TRBV5-1 CASSATGVGTYEQYF
TRBD1 TRBV6-2/TRBV6-3 CASSETGGFYEQYF
. TRBV6-2/TRBV6-3 CASSYGAGLRSSYEQYF
TRBD1 TRBV19 CASSMGTGGVGEAFF
. TRBV11-2 CASSLISVYQPQHF
. TRBV5-6 CASSLQGLNQPQHF
. TRBV5-1 CASSLTEFNTGELFF
. TRBV29-1 CSVHWGGLNTEAFF
. TRBV5-4 CASSFQGALSEAFF
. TRBV7-3 CASSLTLRYNEQFF
TRBD1 TRBV15 CATSRDQGTGGDEQYF
. TRBV4-3 CASSQEALVPGNEQFF
. TRBV2 CASSALYEQYF
. TRBV7-2 CASRDSWWNDEQFF
. TRBV7-2 CASSPGGRVYEQYF
TRBD1 TRBV5-1 CASSSTGSYEQYF
. TRBV5-4 CASSYPEGQETQYF
. TRBV27 CASKLGMNTEAFF
. TRBV5-4 CASSLGQSLIQYF
TRBD2 TRBV5-1 CASSPFSRAGITNEQFF
TRBD1 TRBV24-1 CATTHRGRASYNSPLHF
TRBD1 TRBV7-2 CASTRDRGADTQYF
. TRBV19 CASKGMGRGGPYNEQFF